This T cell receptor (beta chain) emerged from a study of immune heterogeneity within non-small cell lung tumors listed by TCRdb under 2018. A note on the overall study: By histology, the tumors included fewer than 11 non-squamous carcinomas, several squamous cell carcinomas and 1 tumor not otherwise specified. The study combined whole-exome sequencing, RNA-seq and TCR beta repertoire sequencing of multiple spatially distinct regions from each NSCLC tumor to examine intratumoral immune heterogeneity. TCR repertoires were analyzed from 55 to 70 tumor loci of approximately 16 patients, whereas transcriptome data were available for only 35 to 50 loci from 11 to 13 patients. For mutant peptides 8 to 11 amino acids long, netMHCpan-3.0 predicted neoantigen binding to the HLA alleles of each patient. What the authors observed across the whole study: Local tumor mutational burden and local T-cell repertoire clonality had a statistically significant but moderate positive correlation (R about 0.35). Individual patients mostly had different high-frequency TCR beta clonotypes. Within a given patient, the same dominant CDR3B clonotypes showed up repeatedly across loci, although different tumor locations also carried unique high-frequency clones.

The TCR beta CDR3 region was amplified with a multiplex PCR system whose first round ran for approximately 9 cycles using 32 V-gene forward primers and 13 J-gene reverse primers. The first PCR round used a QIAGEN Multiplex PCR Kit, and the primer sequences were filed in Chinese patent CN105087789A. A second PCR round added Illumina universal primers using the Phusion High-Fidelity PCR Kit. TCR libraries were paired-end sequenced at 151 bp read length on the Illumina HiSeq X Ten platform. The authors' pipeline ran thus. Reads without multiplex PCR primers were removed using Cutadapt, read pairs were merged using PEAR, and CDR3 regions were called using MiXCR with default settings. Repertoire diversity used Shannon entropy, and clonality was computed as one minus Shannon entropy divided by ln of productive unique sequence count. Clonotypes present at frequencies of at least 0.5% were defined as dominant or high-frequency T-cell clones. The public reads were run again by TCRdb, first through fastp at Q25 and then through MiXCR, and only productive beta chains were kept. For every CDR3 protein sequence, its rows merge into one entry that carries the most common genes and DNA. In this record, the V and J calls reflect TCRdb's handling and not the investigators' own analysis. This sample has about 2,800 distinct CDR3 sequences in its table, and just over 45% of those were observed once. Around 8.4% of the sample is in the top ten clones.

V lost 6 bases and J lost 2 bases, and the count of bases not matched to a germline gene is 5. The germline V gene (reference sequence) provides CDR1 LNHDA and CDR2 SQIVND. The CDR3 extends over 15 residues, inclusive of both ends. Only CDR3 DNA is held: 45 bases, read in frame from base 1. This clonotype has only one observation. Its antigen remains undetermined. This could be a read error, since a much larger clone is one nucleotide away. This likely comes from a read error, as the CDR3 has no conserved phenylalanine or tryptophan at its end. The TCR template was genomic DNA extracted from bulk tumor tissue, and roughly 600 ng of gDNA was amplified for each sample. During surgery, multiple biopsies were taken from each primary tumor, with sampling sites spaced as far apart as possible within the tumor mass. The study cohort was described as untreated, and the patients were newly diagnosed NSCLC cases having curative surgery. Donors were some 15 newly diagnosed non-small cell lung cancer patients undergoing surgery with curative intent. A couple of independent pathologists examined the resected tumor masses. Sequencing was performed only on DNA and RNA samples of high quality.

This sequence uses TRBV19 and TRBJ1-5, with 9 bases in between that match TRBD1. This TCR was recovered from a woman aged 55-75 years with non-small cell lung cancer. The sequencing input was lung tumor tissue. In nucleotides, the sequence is TGTGCCAGTAGGGGGGGACAGGGAGGCAATCAGCCCCAGCATTCT. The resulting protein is CASRGGQGGNQPQHS.